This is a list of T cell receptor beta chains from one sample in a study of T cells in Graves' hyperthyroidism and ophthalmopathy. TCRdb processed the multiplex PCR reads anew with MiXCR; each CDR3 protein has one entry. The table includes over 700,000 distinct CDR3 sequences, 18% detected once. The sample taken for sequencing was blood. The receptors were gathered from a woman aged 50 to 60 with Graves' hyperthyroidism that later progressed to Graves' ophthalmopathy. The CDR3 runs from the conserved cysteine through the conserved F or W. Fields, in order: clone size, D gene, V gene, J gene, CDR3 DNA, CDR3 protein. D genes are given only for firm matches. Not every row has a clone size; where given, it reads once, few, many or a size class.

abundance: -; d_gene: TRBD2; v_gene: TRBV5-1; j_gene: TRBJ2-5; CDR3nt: TGCGCCAGCAGCGCGGGACTAGCGGATTACCAAGAGACCCAGTACTTC; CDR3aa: CASSAGLADYQETQYF
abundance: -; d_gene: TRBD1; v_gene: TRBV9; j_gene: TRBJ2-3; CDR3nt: TGTGCCAGCAGCCTACTGGACAGGGCAGATACGCAGTATTTT; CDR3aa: CASSLLDRADTQYF
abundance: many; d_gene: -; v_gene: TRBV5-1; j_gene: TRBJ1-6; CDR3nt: TGCGCCAGCAGCTTGCGTCCGGATTCACCCCTCCACTTT; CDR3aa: CASSLRPDSPLHF
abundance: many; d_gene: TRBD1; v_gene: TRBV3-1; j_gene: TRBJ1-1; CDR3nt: TGTGCCAGCAGCCGGGGACAGTTGAACACTGAAGCTTTCTTT; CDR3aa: CASSRGQLNTEAFF
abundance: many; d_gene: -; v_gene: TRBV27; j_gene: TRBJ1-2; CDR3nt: TGTGCCAGCAGCCGAGAATGGGACTATGGCTACACCTTC; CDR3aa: CASSREWDYGYTF
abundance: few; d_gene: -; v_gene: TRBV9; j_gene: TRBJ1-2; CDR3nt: TGTGCCAGCAGCGCCGGCCCGGGGAATGGCTACACCTTC; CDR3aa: CASSAGPGNGYTF
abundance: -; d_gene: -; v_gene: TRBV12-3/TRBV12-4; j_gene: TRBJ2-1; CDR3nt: TGTGCCAGCAGTTTAGCCGGGGGGCCGGGTGAGCAGTTCTTC; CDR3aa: CASSLAGGPGEQFF
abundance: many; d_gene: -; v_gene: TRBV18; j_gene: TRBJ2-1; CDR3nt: TGTGCCAGCTCACCACTCGGGGCAGGGCTCAATGAGCAGTTCTTC; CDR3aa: CASSPLGAGLNEQFF
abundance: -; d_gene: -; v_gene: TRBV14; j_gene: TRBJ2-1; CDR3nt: TGTGCCAGCAGCCAAGGTGTCTCCTACAATGAGCAGTTCTTC; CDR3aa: CASSQGVSYNEQFF
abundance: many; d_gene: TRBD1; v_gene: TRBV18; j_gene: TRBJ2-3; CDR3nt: TGTGCCAGCTCACCACTGACAGGGGGCATGACAGATACGCAGTATTTT; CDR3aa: CASSPLTGGMTDTQYF
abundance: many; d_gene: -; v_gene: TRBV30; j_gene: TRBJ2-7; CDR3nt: TGTGCCTGGAGTGTATTCAGGGGTCCCTACGAGCAGTACTTC; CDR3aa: CAWSVFRGPYEQYF
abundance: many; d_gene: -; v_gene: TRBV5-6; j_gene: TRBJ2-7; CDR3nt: TGTGCCAGCAGCAGCAACAGGGAGGCCTATTACGAGCAGTACTTC; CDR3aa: CASSSNREAYYEQYF
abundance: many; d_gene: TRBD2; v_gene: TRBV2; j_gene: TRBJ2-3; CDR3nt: TGTGCCAGCAGCGTTGGACTAGCGACAGATACGCAGTATTTT; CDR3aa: CASSVGLATDTQYF
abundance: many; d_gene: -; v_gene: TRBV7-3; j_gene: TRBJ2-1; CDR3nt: TGTGCCAGCAGCTTCGACGGGAGTGCCTACAATGAGCAGTTCTTC; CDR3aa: CASSFDGSAYNEQFF
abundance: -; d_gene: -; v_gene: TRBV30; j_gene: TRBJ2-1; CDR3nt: TGTGCCTGGTCCCTCGGCAGGTCCCCCAATGAGCAGTTCTTC; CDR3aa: CAWSLGRSPNEQFF
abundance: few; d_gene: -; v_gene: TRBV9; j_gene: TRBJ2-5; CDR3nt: TGTGCCAGCAGCGTAGGTCAGGGGCGCCAAGAGACCCAGTACTTC; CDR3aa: CASSVGQGRQETQYF
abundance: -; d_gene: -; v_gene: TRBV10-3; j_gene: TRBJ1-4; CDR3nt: TGTGCCATCAGACGGGGGGCAACTAATGAAAAACTGTTTTTT; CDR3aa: CAIRRGATNEKLFF
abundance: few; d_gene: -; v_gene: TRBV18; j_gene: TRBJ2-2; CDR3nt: TGTGCCAGCCCCGGGACAAAGAACACCGGGGAGCTGTTTTTT; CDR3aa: CASPGTKNTGELFF
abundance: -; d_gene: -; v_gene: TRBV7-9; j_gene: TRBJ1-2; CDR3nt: TGTGCCAGCAGCGCTACGCGGGGCTCGGTTGCTGGCTACACCTTC; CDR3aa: CASSATRGSVAGYTF
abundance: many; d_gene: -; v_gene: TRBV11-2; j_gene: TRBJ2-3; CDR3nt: TGTGCCAGCAGCCTACCCCGCACAGATACGCAGTATTTT; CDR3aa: CASSLPRTDTQYF
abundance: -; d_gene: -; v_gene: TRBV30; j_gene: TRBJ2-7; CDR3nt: TGTGCCTGGACCAGTGGGGAGCTCTACGAGCAGTACTTC; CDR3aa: CAWTSGELYEQYF
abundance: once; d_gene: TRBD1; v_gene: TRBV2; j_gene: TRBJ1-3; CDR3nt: TGTGCCAGCAAGACCGACCGGGACAGGGCCGCAAACACCATATATTTT; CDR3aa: CASKTDRDRAANTIYF
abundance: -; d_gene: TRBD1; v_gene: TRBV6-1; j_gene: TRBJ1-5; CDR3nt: TGTGCCAGCAGTGAAACCTTCCGGGACAGTTATCAGCCCCAGCATTTT; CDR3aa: CASSETFRDSYQPQHF
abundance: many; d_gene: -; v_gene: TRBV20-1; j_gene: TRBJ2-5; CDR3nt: TGCAGTGCTACCAATCCTCGAGGGGGGCAAGAGACCCAGTACTTC; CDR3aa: CSATNPRGGQETQYF
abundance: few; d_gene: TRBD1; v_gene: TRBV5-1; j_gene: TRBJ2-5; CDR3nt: TGCGCCAGCAGCTTGGCGGACCGGACGGACAGGGGGCGAGAGACCCAGTACTTC; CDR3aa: CASSLADRTDRGRETQYF
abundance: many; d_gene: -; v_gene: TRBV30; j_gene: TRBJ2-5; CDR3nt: TGTGCCTGGAGTGTCCCCCTTGGGGGGGCAATGGTTGAGACCCAGTACTTC; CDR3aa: CAWSVPLGGAMVETQYF
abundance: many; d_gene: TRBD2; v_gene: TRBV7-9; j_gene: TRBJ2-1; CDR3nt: TGTGCCAGCAGCCCCTCGGGAGGGAGGCCTAATGAGCAGTTCTTC; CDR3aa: CASSPSGGRPNEQFF
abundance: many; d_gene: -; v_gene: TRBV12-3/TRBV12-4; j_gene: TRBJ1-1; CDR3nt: TGTGCCAGCAGCAATGGGGGCCGGGAAGCTTTCTTT; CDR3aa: CASSNGGREAFF
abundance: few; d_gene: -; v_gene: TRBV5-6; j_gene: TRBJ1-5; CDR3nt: TGTGCCAGCAGCTTGGGCGGGTATAGGGGCAATCAGCCCCAGCATTTT; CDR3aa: CASSLGGYRGNQPQHF
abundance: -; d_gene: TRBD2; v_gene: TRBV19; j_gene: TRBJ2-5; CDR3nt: TGTGCCAGTAGTATCGGTAACCGGTGGGCGGGGGAAGAGACCCAGTACTTC; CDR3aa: CASSIGNRWAGEETQYF
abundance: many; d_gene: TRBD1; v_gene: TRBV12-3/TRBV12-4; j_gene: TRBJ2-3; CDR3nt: TGTGCCAGCAGCTATTTCGGACAGGACACAGATACGCAGTATTTT; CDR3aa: CASSYFGQDTDTQYF
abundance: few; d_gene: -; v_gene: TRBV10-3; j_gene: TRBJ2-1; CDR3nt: TGTGCCATCAGTGAGCGCCGGGACAAGTACAATGAGCAGTTCTTC; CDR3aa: CAISERRDKYNEQFF
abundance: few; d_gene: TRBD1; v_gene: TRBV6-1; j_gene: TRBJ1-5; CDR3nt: TGTGCCAGCAGTTCGACAGGGGCCCTTCAGCCCCAGCATTTT; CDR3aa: CASSSTGALQPQHF
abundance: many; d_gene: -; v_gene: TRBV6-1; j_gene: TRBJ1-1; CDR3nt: TGTGCCAGCAGTGAGCTACAGGGATTCGGGCAAAGAAAAGCTTTCTTT; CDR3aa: CASSELQGFGQRKAFF
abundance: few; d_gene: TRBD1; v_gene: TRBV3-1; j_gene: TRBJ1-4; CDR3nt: TGTGCCAGCAGCCGAACTTCCGACAGGGGGAATGAAAAACTGTTTTTT; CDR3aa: CASSRTSDRGNEKLFF
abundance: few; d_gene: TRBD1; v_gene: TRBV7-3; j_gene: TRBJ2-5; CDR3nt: TGTGCCAGCAGCCACGGACAGGGGGCGGAGGAGACCCAGTACTTC; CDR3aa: CASSHGQGAEETQYF
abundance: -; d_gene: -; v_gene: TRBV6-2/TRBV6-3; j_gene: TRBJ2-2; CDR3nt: TGTGCCGGCAGTTACTCGCAGGCTACGAACACCGGGGAGCTGTTTTTT; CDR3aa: CAGSYSQATNTGELFF
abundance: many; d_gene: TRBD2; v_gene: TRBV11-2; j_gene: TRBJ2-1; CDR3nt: TGTGCCAGCAGCTCGCTTGGGGCGGGGGGGTACAATGAGCAGTTCTTC; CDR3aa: CASSSLGAGGYNEQFF
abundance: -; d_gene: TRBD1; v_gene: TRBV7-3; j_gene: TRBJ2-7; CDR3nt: TGTGCCAGCAGCTTATACGGACAGGGTTCTTCCGAGCAGTACTTC; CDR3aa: CASSLYGQGSSEQYF
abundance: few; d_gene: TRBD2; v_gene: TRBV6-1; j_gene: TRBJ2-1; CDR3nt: TGTGCCAGCAGTTATCCGTCTAGCGGGGAGAATGAGCAGTTCTTC; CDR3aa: CASSYPSSGENEQFF
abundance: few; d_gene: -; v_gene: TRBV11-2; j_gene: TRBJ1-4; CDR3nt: TGTGCCAGCAGCCAATCTAATGAAAAACTGTTTTTT; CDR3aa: CASSQSNEKLFF
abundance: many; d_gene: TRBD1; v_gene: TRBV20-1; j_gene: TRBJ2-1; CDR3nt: TGCAGTGCTAGAGTCCCCGGGACAGGGGACCACAATGAGCAGTTCTTC; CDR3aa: CSARVPGTGDHNEQFF
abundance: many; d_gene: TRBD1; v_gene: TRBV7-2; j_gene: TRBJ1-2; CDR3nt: TGTGCCAGCAGCTTAGATTGGACAGGGGGAAACTATGGCTACACCTTC; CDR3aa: CASSLDWTGGNYGYTF
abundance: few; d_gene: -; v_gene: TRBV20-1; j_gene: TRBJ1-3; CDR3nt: TGCAGTGCCCAATCAGCCAGCTCTGGAAACACCATATATTTT; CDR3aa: CSAQSASSGNTIYF
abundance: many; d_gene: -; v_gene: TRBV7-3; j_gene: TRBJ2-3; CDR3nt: TGTGCCAGCAGCCCCCAGGGCAGGTTAATATCTAGCACAGATACGCAGTATTTT; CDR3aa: CASSPQGRLISSTDTQYF
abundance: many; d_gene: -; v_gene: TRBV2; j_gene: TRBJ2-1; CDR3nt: TGTGCCAGCAGTGAAGGCGGGGGCCACTACAATGAGCAGTTCTTC; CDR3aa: CASSEGGGHYNEQFF
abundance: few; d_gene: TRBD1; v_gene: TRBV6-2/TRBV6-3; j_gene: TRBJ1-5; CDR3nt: TGTGCCAGCAGTTACTCGCGAGGACAGGGTCCGCGAGGGGTTAATCAGCCCCAGCATTTT; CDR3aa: CASSYSRGQGPRGVNQPQHF
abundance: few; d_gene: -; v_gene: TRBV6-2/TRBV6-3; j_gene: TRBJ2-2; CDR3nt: TGTGCCAACCGGGGACTCCCGAACACCGGGGAGCTGTTTTTT; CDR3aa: CANRGLPNTGELFF
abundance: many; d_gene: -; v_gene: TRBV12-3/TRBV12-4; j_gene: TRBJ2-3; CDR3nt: TGTGCCAGCAGTTCCCACAGGGTCGGGACAGATACGCAGTATTTT; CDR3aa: CASSSHRVGTDTQYF
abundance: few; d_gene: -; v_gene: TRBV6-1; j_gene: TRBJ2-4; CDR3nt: TGTGCCAGCAGTTTGGAATATAACATTCAGTACTTC; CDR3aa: CASSLEYNIQYF
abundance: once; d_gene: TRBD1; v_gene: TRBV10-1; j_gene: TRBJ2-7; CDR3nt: TGCGCCACCTCGCCGGGACAGGGAGGCGAGCAGTACTTC; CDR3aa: CATSPGQGGEQYF
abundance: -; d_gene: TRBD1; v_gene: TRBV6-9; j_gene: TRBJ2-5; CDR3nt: TGTGCCAGCAGTTATGACAGGGGGCGAGAGACCCAGTACTTC; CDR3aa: CASSYDRGRETQYF
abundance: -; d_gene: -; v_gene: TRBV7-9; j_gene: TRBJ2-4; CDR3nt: TGTGCCAGCAGCTTAGAGGTCTCCCGGGACATTCAGTACTTC; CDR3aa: CASSLEVSRDIQYF
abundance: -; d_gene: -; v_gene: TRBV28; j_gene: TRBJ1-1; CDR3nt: TGTGCCAGCACCTCACAACCGAACACTGAAGCTTTCTTT; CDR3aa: CASTSQPNTEAFF